Below are 21 T cell receptor beta chains sequenced from a single sample in a study of T cells in Graves' hyperthyroidism and ophthalmopathy. Template material for amplifying TCR beta CDR3 regions consisted of RNA transcripts. Initially, a first-round RT-PCR of the TCR CDR3 employed the HTBI primer set. TCRdb itself ran the multiplex PCR reads through MiXCR, one entry per CDR3 protein. The top ten hold around 47% of the sample, which has around 500,000 distinct CDR3 sequences, less than 25% seen once. What was sequenced was blood. The receptors were gathered from a woman aged 70-85 years with Graves' ophthalmopathy.

In this sample, this clonotype turned up a few times. The rearrangement links TRBV20-1 to TRBJ2-1, with TRBD1 matching 9 bases. CDR1 and CDR2 from the germline V gene are DFQATT and SNEGSKA (reference sequence). V dropped 1 base and J dropped 2; count of bases not matched to a gene: 6. The CDR3 is 16 residues long. CDR3 sequence reads: CSARVQGQGPYNEQFF. CDR3 coding DNA: TGCAGTGCTAGAGTACAAGGACAGGGGCCCTACAATGAGCAGTTCTTC.

This clonotype was counted many times. This may be a read error, as it is one base from a much larger clone. The chain joins TRBV28 to TRBJ2-7; TRBD2 matches 9 bases. This CDR3 comprises 13 residues. The junction had 3 bases not matched to a gene; V was cut back by 7 bases and J by 2 bases. Germline-derived CDR1 and CDR2 are MDHEN and SYDVKM. This chain's CDR3 is CASKAGGPYEQYF. In DNA form, the CDR3 reads TGTGCCAGCAAGGCGGGAGGGCCCTACGAGCAGTACTTC.

The chain combines TRBV5-1 with TRBJ2-3; D is unresolved. The CDR3 totals 13 residues. Per the germline V gene, CDR1 is SGHRS and CDR2 is YFSETQ. V was pared by 2 bases and J by 2 bases, with 6 bases between. CDR3 nucleotides: TGCGCCAGCAGCTTACAGATCACAGATACGCAGTATTTT. It yields the protein CASSLQITDTQYF.

The chain employs TRBV18 and TRBJ1-3; possibly TRBD1 for D (6 bases). There are 17 residues in the CDR3. V lost 6 bases and J lost 1, with 19 bases in between. In germline, CDR1 is KGHSH, CDR2 LQKENI. The CDR3 DNA reads as TGTGCCAGCTCCCAACTCCAAACAGGGTATTCTGGAAACACCATATATTTT. Protein: CASSQLQTGYSGNTIYF.

This clonotype was seen a few times. The chain recombines TRBV4-1 with TRBJ1-6; tentatively, D is TRBD1 (5 bases). CDR1 is MGHRA and CDR2 is YSYEKL in the germline V gene. This CDR3 comprises 14 residues. Trimming stripped 5 bases from V and 7 bases from J, with 12 bases between. The DNA of the CDR3 is TGCGCCAGCAGCTTCCGGGACGGAAATTCACCCCTCCACTTT. This gives the protein CASSFRDGNSPLHF.

The sample holds many counts of this clonotype. The chain carries TRBV11-2 and TRBJ2-7; 7 bases are a match to TRBD2. Germline CDR1 reads SGHAT; CDR2 reads FQNNGV. The CDR3 extends over 15 amino acids. The V gene end was trimmed by 1 base and the J gene end by 6 bases; junction bases not matched to a gene: 9. In DNA form, the CDR3 reads TGTGCCAGCAGCTTAGCTGGGCGGGGGACTCTCGAGCAGTACTTC. It translates to CASSLAGRGTLEQYF.

This clonotype appeared many times. The genes are TRBV3-1 and TRBJ1-5; maybe TRBD1 (5 bases). This CDR3 is 14 amino acids long. V lost 4 bases, J lost 1 base, and 8 bases lay in between. Germline V CDR1 and CDR2: LGHDT, YNNKEL (reference sequence). The CDR3 DNA is TGTGCCAGCAGCCCGGACACGAGCAATCAGCCCCAGCATTTT. It yields the protein CASSPDTSNQPQHF.

This clonotype came up many times. This chain uses TRBV7-2 with TRBJ2-5, with D perhaps TRBD2 (7 bases). The CDR3 is 16 residues long. Between the trimmed V and J ends, which lost 3 bases and 5 bases, there was a span of 19 bases. In germline, CDR1 is SGHTA, CDR2 FQGNSA. CDR3 loop: CASSLLGGGRIETQYF. CDR3 coding DNA: TGTGCCAGCAGCTTGCTCGGGGGCGGGAGAATTGAGACCCAGTACTTC.

V usage is TRBV30 and J usage is TRBJ2-7, with TRBD1 identical over 7 bases. The trim removed 0 bases at V and 4 bases at J, leaving 9 bases unmatched. The germline V gene encodes CDR1 GTSNPN and CDR2 SVGIG (reference sequence). The CDR3 runs 15 residues. Here the CDR3 reads CAWSVSGQMRYEQYF. CDR3 nucleotides: TGTGCCTGGAGTGTTTCGGGACAGATGAGATACGAGCAGTACTTC.

Many counts were recorded for this clonotype. This chain links TRBV2 with TRBJ2-1, with 7 bases matching TRBD1. V shed 7 bases and J 9 bases; nucleotides not matched to a gene: 15. From germline, CDR1 is SNHLY and CDR2 FYNNEI. CDR3 length equals 15 residues. The CDR3: CASNPQGFGLSEQFF. CDR3 DNA: TGTGCCAGCAACCCACAGGGGTTCGGTTTGAGTGAGCAGTTCTTC.

This clonotype has at least ten counts. CDR3 amino acids: CASSEISYNEQFF. CDR3 nucleotide sequence: TGTGCCAGCAGTGAAATTAGCTACAATGAGCAGTTCTTC. The chain carries TRBV2 and TRBJ2-1; D gene unclear. The CDR3 runs to 13 residues. V lost 2 bases to trimming and J lost 3 bases, with 5 bases between them. Germline loops: CDR1 SNHLY, CDR2 FYNNEI.

In its sample, this clonotype was seen many times. V usage is TRBV7-2 and J usage is TRBJ2-5, with D unclear. With 5 bases removed from V and 2 bases from J, the gap between germline ends came to 12 bases. Germline V gene lookup returns CDR1 SGHTA and CDR2 FQGNSA. This CDR3 contains 14 residues. CDR3 sequence (DNA): TGTGCCAGCAGCCGCGGACCGAGTCAAGAGACCCAGTACTTC. It codes for CASSRGPSQETQYF.

This clonotype was detected a few times. This rearrangement joins TRBV9 to TRBJ1-4; 7 nucleotides align to TRBD1. The CDR3 loop spans 16 amino acids. Germline lookup yields CDR1 SGDLS and CDR2 YYNGEE. Trimming removed 4 bases from V and 5 bases from J; junction bases left unmatched: 11. The CDR3 here is CASSLTGTHRNEKLFF. CDR3 DNA: TGTGCCAGCAGCCTGACAGGGACCCATCGGAATGAAAAACTGTTTTTT.

This chain uses TRBV24-1 with TRBJ2-2; D unclear. V was shortened by 3 bases and J by 6 bases, with 16 bases between the two germline ends. This CDR3 region has 16 residues. Looked up from germline, CDR1 is KGHDR and CDR2 is SFDVKD. CDR3 amino acids: CATSDPLSPGPGELFF. The CDR3 DNA sequence: TGTGCCACCAGTGATCCACTCTCCCCCGGGCCCGGGGAGCTGTTTTTT.

This chain uses TRBV19 with TRBJ1-5; D not certain. The V end was cut by 6 bases, the J end by 2 bases, with 17 bases between. The germline V gene encodes CDR1 LNHDA and CDR2 SQIVND (reference sequence). The CDR3 has 16 amino acids. DNA for the CDR3: TGTGCCAGTAGGCAGCGGTCCGGGGTCGGCAATCAGCCCCAGCATTTT. It is translated as CASRQRSGVGNQPQHF.

This clonotype appeared many times. The J gene is TRBJ2-7, the V gene TRBV20-1, with 9 bases matching TRBD1. The CDR3 runs to 14 residues. Looked up from germline, CDR1 is DFQATT and CDR2 is SNEGSKA (reference sequence). V was pared by 1 base and J by 1 base, with 2 bases of the junction left unmatched. CDR3 residues: CSARGTGASYEQYF. CDR3 DNA: TGCAGTGCTAGAGGGACAGGGGCGTCCTACGAGCAGTACTTC.

In the case of this clonotype: The junction differs from germline at one of its ends, possibly a read error. The rearrangement uses TRBV10-3 and TRBJ2-2, with D perhaps matching TRBD2 (5 bases). The germline CDR1 and CDR2 sequences are ENHRY and SYGVKD. The CDR3 runs to 14 residues. The CDR3 DNA is TGTGCCATCAGGATAGAGGGTGACACCGGGGAGCTGTCTTTT. Its translation is CAIRIEGDTGELSF.

The chain combines TRBV6-2 or TRBV6-3 with TRBJ2-1; D is possibly TRBD2 (6 bases). The CDR3 loop spans 17 amino acids. Trimming left V 0 bases short and J 2 bases short, with 14 bases between. The germline V gene encodes CDR1 MNHEY and CDR2 SVGEGT. CDR3 sequence: CASSYSRFSGTYNEQFF. CDR3 DNA sequence: TGTGCCAGCAGTTACTCGAGGTTTAGCGGAACCTACAATGAGCAGTTCTTC.

The chain recombines TRBV7-9 with TRBJ1-5; D gene unclear. Per germline, CDR1 SEHNR and CDR2 FQNEAQ (reference sequence). The CDR3 is 9 residues long. Trimming cost V 11 bases and J 6 bases, with 5 bases left between them. DNA of the CDR3: TGTGCCCGTCCTCAGCCCCAGCATTTT. Translation: CARPQPQHF.

This clonotype was counted between two and nine times. V and J are TRBV19 and TRBJ2-2; D is possibly TRBD1 or TRBD2 (7 bases each). The CDR3 is made up of 15 amino acids. Trimming shortened V by 7 bases and J by 1 base, and 13 bases separated the two germline ends. Germline V lookup: CDR1 LNHDA, CDR2 SQIVND (reference sequence). The chain's CDR3 is CASKGGDRNTGELFF. CDR3 DNA: TGTGCCAGTAAAGGGGGGGACAGGAACACCGGGGAGCTGTTTTTT.

This chain links TRBV12-3 or TRBV12-4 with TRBJ2-6; D uncertain. V was trimmed by 6 bases and J by 2 bases, leaving 11 bases between them. The CDR3 is 15 amino acids. The CDR3 protein is CASSQVGTGANVLTF. CDR3 coding DNA: TGTGCCAGCAGCCAAGTGGGAACTGGGGCCAACGTCCTGACTTTC.